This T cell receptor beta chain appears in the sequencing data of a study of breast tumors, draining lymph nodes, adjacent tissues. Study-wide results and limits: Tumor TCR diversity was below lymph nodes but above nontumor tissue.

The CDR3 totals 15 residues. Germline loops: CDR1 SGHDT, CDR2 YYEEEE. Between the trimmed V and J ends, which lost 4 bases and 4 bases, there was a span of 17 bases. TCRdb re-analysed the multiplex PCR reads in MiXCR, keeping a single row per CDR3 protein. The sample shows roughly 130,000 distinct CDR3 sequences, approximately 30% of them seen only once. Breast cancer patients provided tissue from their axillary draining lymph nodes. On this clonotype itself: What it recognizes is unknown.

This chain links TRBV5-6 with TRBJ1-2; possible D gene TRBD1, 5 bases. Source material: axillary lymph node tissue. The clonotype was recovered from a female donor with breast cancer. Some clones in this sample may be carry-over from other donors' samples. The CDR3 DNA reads TGTGCCAGCAGCCTGGGACTCCAGTTAGTCTATGGCTACACCTTC. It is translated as CASSLGLQLVYGYTF.